This is a list of T cell receptor beta chains from one sample in a study of T cell responses to AZD1222 COVID-19 vaccine. Using immunoSEQ multiplex PCR, the repertoire was profiled, and TCRdb retains in-frame clones only, with some absent. The data show fewer than 150,000 clones, with 80% to 90% seen just once and roughly 7% held by the top ten. This sample comprised peripheral blood, obtained 28 days after the second AZD1222 dose. These TCRs come from an adult who received the AZD1222 COVID-19 vaccine. Both conserved end residues are part of each CDR3. The D gene is left open where the match is weak. A clone size is listed for some rows: how often the clone was seen (once, few, many), or a class if it is expanded.

cdr3_aa: CASSNPGRVEETQYF
cdr3_nt: TGTGCCAGCAGCAATCCTGGCAGGGTGGAGGAGACCCAGTACTTC
j_call: TRBJ2-5
d_call: -
clone_size: -
cdr3_length: 15
v_call: TRBV21-1

cdr3_aa: CATSRDRTDKRF
cdr3_nt: TGTGCCACCAGCAGAGATAGGACAGACAAGCGCTTC
j_call: TRBJ2-7
d_call: -
clone_size: -
cdr3_length: 12
v_call: TRBV15

cdr3_aa: CASSYSRASYGYTF
cdr3_nt: TGTGCCAGCAGTTACTCGAGGGCCAGCTATGGCTACACCTTC
j_call: TRBJ1-2
d_call: -
clone_size: -
cdr3_length: 14
v_call: TRBV6-5

cdr3_aa: CAGKGGNTEAFF
cdr3_nt: TGTGCCGGCAAGGGTGGGAACACTGAAGCTTTCTTT
j_call: TRBJ1-1
d_call: -
clone_size: -
cdr3_length: 12
v_call: TRBV12-3/TRBV12-4

cdr3_aa: CASSESVTLQSRSEGYTF
cdr3_nt: TGTGCCAGCAGTGAATCCGTCACTCTACAGTCGAGATCGGAGGGCTACACCTTC
j_call: TRBJ1-2
d_call: -
clone_size: -
cdr3_length: 18
v_call: TRBV25-1

cdr3_aa: CASSWAGTGGTEAFF
cdr3_nt: TGCGCCAGCAGCTGGGCCGGGACAGGGGGCACTGAAGCTTTCTTT
j_call: TRBJ1-1
d_call: TRBD1
clone_size: -
cdr3_length: 15
v_call: TRBV5-1

cdr3_aa: CASSLDGGQGDEQYF
cdr3_nt: TGTGCCAGCAGCTTAGATGGGGGACAGGGAGACGAGCAGTACTTC
j_call: TRBJ2-7
d_call: TRBD1
clone_size: -
cdr3_length: 15
v_call: TRBV11-2

cdr3_aa: CASSQVEGTYEQYF
cdr3_nt: TGTGCCAGCAGCCAAGTGGAGGGCACCTACGAGCAGTACTTC
j_call: TRBJ2-7
d_call: -
clone_size: -
cdr3_length: 14
v_call: TRBV4-2

cdr3_aa: CASSLQNTEAFF
cdr3_nt: TGTGCCAGCAGTTTACAAAACACTGAAGCTTTCTTT
j_call: TRBJ1-1
d_call: -
clone_size: -
cdr3_length: 12
v_call: TRBV28

cdr3_aa: CASSSQGGAYNEQFF
cdr3_nt: TGTGCCAGCAGTTCCCAGGGGGGGGCCTACAATGAGCAGTTCTTC
j_call: TRBJ2-1
d_call: -
clone_size: -
cdr3_length: 15
v_call: TRBV7-3

cdr3_aa: CASSLEQGAGYEQYF
cdr3_nt: TGTGCCAGCAGCTTAGAGCAGGGGGCCGGCTACGAGCAGTACTTC
j_call: TRBJ2-7
d_call: TRBD1
clone_size: -
cdr3_length: 15
v_call: TRBV11-1

cdr3_aa: CASSLPTSPLHF
cdr3_nt: TGTGCCAGCAGCCTCCCCACTTCACCCCTCCACTTT
j_call: TRBJ1-6
d_call: -
clone_size: -
cdr3_length: 12
v_call: TRBV12-3/TRBV12-4

cdr3_aa: CASTRGGETQYF
cdr3_nt: TGTGCCAGCACCCGGGGGGGGGAGACCCAGTACTTC
j_call: TRBJ2-5
d_call: TRBD2
clone_size: -
cdr3_length: 12
v_call: TRBV13

cdr3_aa: CASSPEGSYNEQFF
cdr3_nt: TGCGCCAGCAGCCCAGAAGGGTCGTACAATGAGCAGTTCTTC
j_call: TRBJ2-1
d_call: -
clone_size: -
cdr3_length: 14
v_call: TRBV4-1

cdr3_aa: CSGTGGRGGYNEQFF
cdr3_nt: TGCAGCGGGACAGGGGGCAGGGGAGGCTACAATGAGCAGTTCTTC
j_call: TRBJ2-1
d_call: TRBD1
clone_size: -
cdr3_length: 15
v_call: TRBV29-1

cdr3_aa: CASSTGTRGVQFF
cdr3_nt: TGTGCCAGCAGCACCGGGACTAGAGGTGTTCAGTTCTTC
j_call: TRBJ2-1
d_call: TRBD2
clone_size: -
cdr3_length: 13
v_call: TRBV6-5

cdr3_aa: CASSQDRQGYYGYTF
cdr3_nt: TGTGCCAGCAGCCAAGATCGACAGGGTTATTATGGCTACACCTTC
j_call: TRBJ1-2
d_call: TRBD1
clone_size: -
cdr3_length: 15
v_call: TRBV3-1/TRBV3-2

cdr3_aa: CASSLQGVIRDTQYF
cdr3_nt: TGTGCCAGCAGCTTACAGGGGGTGATCAGGGATACGCAGTATTTT
j_call: TRBJ2-3
d_call: TRBD1
clone_size: few
cdr3_length: 15
v_call: TRBV11-2

cdr3_aa: CASSSTGGASGGETQYF
cdr3_nt: TGTGCCAGCTCATCGACAGGGGGCGCTTCGGGAGGAGAGACCCAGTACTTC
j_call: TRBJ2-5
d_call: TRBD1
clone_size: -
cdr3_length: 17
v_call: TRBV18

cdr3_aa: CASSKQGATNYGYTF
cdr3_nt: TGTGCCAGCAGTAAACAGGGGGCGACTAACTATGGCTACACCTTC
j_call: TRBJ1-2
d_call: TRBD1
clone_size: -
cdr3_length: 15
v_call: TRBV6-5

cdr3_aa: CASSPTLGAEAFF
cdr3_nt: TGTGCCAGCAGCCCGACCCTGGGCGCTGAAGCTTTCTTT
j_call: TRBJ1-1
d_call: -
clone_size: -
cdr3_length: 13
v_call: TRBV11-3

cdr3_aa: CASLTPGGGELFF
cdr3_nt: TGTGCCAGCTTAACCCCCGGGGGCGGGGAGCTGTTTTTT
j_call: TRBJ2-2
d_call: -
clone_size: once
cdr3_length: 13
v_call: TRBV21-1

cdr3_aa: CAIKEGLAAQEQYF
cdr3_nt: TGTGCCATCAAGGAGGGACTAGCGGCTCAAGAGCAGTACTTC
j_call: TRBJ2-7
d_call: TRBD2
clone_size: -
cdr3_length: 14
v_call: TRBV6-5

cdr3_aa: CASSLWTANTGELFF
cdr3_nt: TGTGCCAGCAGCTTATGGACAGCGAACACCGGGGAGCTGTTTTTT
j_call: TRBJ2-2
d_call: -
clone_size: -
cdr3_length: 15
v_call: TRBV11-2

cdr3_aa: CASSINSGGPYNEQFF
cdr3_nt: TGTGCCAGTAGTATAAATAGCGGGGGGCCCTACAATGAGCAGTTCTTC
j_call: TRBJ2-1
d_call: TRBD2
clone_size: -
cdr3_length: 16
v_call: TRBV19

cdr3_aa: CASSPGGQGGRWYGYTF
cdr3_nt: TGTGCCAGCAGTCCGGGGGGACAGGGTGGTCGTTGGTATGGCTACACCTTC
j_call: TRBJ1-2
d_call: TRBD1
clone_size: few
cdr3_length: 17
v_call: TRBV28

cdr3_aa: CASSELAGSYEQYF
cdr3_nt: TGTGCCAGTAGCGAACTAGCGGGTTCGTACGAGCAGTACTTC
j_call: TRBJ2-7
d_call: TRBD2
clone_size: -
cdr3_length: 14
v_call: TRBV19

cdr3_aa: CASSQILAGLSTDTQYF
cdr3_nt: TGCGCCAGCAGCCAGATTCTAGCGGGTCTTAGCACAGATACGCAGTATTTT
j_call: TRBJ2-3
d_call: TRBD2
clone_size: -
cdr3_length: 17
v_call: TRBV4-1

cdr3_aa: CASSDTGELFF
cdr3_nt: TGTGCCAGCAGTGACACCGGGGAGCTGTTTTTT
j_call: TRBJ2-2
d_call: -
clone_size: -
cdr3_length: 11
v_call: TRBV28

cdr3_aa: CASSFPAGYEQYF
cdr3_nt: TGTGCCAGCAGCTTCCCTGCCGGGTACGAGCAGTACTTC
j_call: TRBJ2-7
d_call: -
clone_size: -
cdr3_length: 13
v_call: TRBV11-3

cdr3_aa: CASTAGLARTVGEQYF
cdr3_nt: TGTGCCAGCACCGCGGGACTAGCGCGGACCGTAGGAGAGCAGTACTTC
j_call: TRBJ2-7
d_call: TRBD2
clone_size: -
cdr3_length: 16
v_call: TRBV11-3

cdr3_aa: CASSQELGNFNSPLHF
cdr3_nt: TGCGCCAGCAGCCAAGAGCTGGGGAACTTTAATTCACCCCTCCACTTT
j_call: TRBJ1-6
d_call: -
clone_size: -
cdr3_length: 16
v_call: TRBV4-1

cdr3_aa: CASSLASGYEQYF
cdr3_nt: TGTGCCAGCAGCTTGGCGAGCGGTTACGAGCAGTACTTC
j_call: TRBJ2-7
d_call: -
clone_size: few
cdr3_length: 13
v_call: TRBV5-5

cdr3_aa: CASSPRTGGLGTQYF
cdr3_nt: TGTGCCAGCAGTCCGAGGACAGGGGGTTTAGGGACCCAGTACTTC
j_call: TRBJ2-5
d_call: TRBD1
clone_size: -
cdr3_length: 15
v_call: TRBV27

cdr3_aa: CASSIDRANEQFF
cdr3_nt: TGTGCCAGTAGTATAGATCGAGCCAATGAGCAGTTCTTC
j_call: TRBJ2-1
d_call: -
clone_size: -
cdr3_length: 13
v_call: TRBV19

cdr3_aa: CASIDYPGRQGDPGELFF
cdr3_nt: TGTGCCAGTATAGATTACCCGGGCCGACAGGGGGACCCCGGGGAGCTGTTTTTT
j_call: TRBJ2-2
d_call: TRBD1
clone_size: -
cdr3_length: 18
v_call: TRBV19

cdr3_aa: CASSVAGGPEAFF
cdr3_nt: TGTGCCAGCAGCGTTGCAGGGGGTCCTGAAGCTTTCTTT
j_call: TRBJ1-1
d_call: TRBD1
clone_size: -
cdr3_length: 13
v_call: TRBV7-3

cdr3_aa: CASGARQGYSPLHF
cdr3_nt: TGTGCCAGCGGGGCAAGACAGGGTTATTCACCCCTCCACTTT
j_call: TRBJ1-6
d_call: TRBD1
clone_size: -
cdr3_length: 14
v_call: TRBV6-5

cdr3_aa: CASSYSDSPLHF
cdr3_nt: TGTGCCAGCAGTTATAGCGATTCACCCCTCCACTTT
j_call: TRBJ1-6
d_call: -
clone_size: -
cdr3_length: 12
v_call: TRBV27